The 14 T cell receptor beta chains listed next were all sequenced from one sample in a study of breast tumors, draining lymph nodes, adjacent tissues. Axillary draining lymph nodes of breast cancer patients supplied the node samples. TCRdb reanalysed the multiplex PCR reads using MiXCR and keeps one entry per CDR3 protein. The profile shows 290,000 or so distinct CDR3 sequences, 30% to 35% of them singletons. Sample: axillary lymph node tissue. The receptors originated from a female donor with breast cancer. Some clones in this sample may be carry-over from other donors' samples.

There are a few counts of this clonotype. The V and J genes are TRBV11-2 and TRBJ2-1, with D unresolved. Per germline, CDR1 SGHAT and CDR2 FQNNGV. V lost 0 bases to trimming and J lost 5 bases, with 11 bases between them. The CDR3 sequence is 15 residues long. CDR3 sequence (DNA): TGTGCCAGCAGCTTAGATTATTCTGGTGACAATGAGCAGTTCTTC. Its protein product is CASSLDYSGDNEQFF.

This clonotype was recorded a few times. The junction does not match germline at one end; this may be a read error. V usage is TRBV12-3 or TRBV12-4 and J usage is TRBJ2-7; D call uncertain. This CDR3 has 12 residues. The CDR3 DNA follows: TGTGCCAGCAGTCGCACAGCCTTGGAGCAGTGCTTC. The encoded protein is CASSRTALEQCF.

The V call is TRBV5-4, the J call TRBJ2-2; 11 positions match TRBD2. The CDR3 spans 16 residues. Germline loops: CDR1 SGHNT, CDR2 YYREEE (reference sequence). The V segment lost 4 bases and the J segment 6 bases; nucleotides outside the gene matches: 8. Here the CDR3 reads CASSQLAGVQSGELFF. The CDR3 coding sequence is TGTGCCAGCAGCCAACTAGCGGGAGTGCAGTCCGGGGAGCTGTTTTTT.

CDR3 residues: CASSKQGEVEAFF. CDR3 in DNA: TGCGCCAGCAGCAAGCAGGGAGAGGTTGAAGCTTTCTTT. The J gene is TRBJ1-1, the V gene TRBV5-1; D might be TRBD1 (5 bases). The germline V gene encodes CDR1 SGHRS and CDR2 YFSETQ. CDR3 size: 13 residues. V lost 4 bases and J lost 7, with 14 bases in between.

Remarks on this clonotype: A much larger clone differs by one base, so this may be a read error. This sequence joins TRBV7-9 and TRBJ1-2; D gene ambiguous. Germline-derived CDR1 and CDR2 are SEHNR and FQNEAQ (reference sequence). This CDR3 is 15 amino acids long. Here the CDR3 reads CASSLALGSGYGYPF. The CDR3 DNA reads as TGTGCCAGCAGCTTAGCGCTCGGGTCGGGCTATGGCTACCCCTTC. The full variable domain, completed using reference TRBV7-9 and TRBJ1-2, is DTGVSQNPRHKITKRGQNVTFRCDPISEHNRLYWYRQTLGQGPEFLTYFQNEAQLEKSRLLSDRFSAERPKGSFSTLEIQRTEQGDSAMYLCASSLALGSGYGYPFGSGTRLTVV.

This clonotype has ten or more counts. V and J are TRBV5-5 and TRBJ2-6; maybe TRBD1 (6 bases). Germline V gives CDR1 SGHKS, CDR2 YYEKEE (reference sequence). V lost 6 bases, J lost 2 bases, and 9 bases lay in between. This CDR3 region has 14 residues. The CDR3 protein is CASTGAAGANVLTF. The CDR3 DNA sequence: TGTGCCAGCACAGGGGCAGCTGGGGCCAACGTCCTGACTTTC. Based on the CDR3 plus reference TRBV5-5 and TRBJ2-6, the full variable domain is DAGVTQSPTHLIKTRGQQVTLRCSPISGHKSVSWYQQVLGQGPQFIFQYYEKEERGRGNFPDRFSARQFPNYSSELNVNALLLGDSALYLCASTGAAGANVLTFGAGSRLTVL.

A note on this clonotype: The junction departs from the called germline gene at one end, perhaps through a read error. The chain couples TRBV15 to TRBJ1-5; D not certain. The V gene's germline CDR1 is LNHNV and CDR2 YYDKDF (reference sequence). The CDR3 extends over 15 amino acids. The CDR3 DNA follows: TGTGCCACCAGGGAGGGATGGGATAGCAATCAGCCCCGGCATTTT. This gives the protein CATREGWDSNQPRHF.

This clonotype occurred many times. The chain combines TRBV30 with TRBJ1-6; D ambiguous. The V end lost 0 bases, the J end lost 6 bases, and 9 bases lay between the germline ends. The CDR3 runs 14 residues. CDR1 is GTSNPN, CDR2 SVGIG, per germline (reference sequence). The DNA of the CDR3 is TGTGCCTGGAGTGTACACCGACGTAATTCACCCCTCCACTTT. Protein sequence: CAWSVHRRNSPLHF.

This clonotype has at least ten counts. J is TRBJ2-7 and V is TRBV12-3 or TRBV12-4; maybe TRBD2 (5 bases). V shed 6 bases and J shed 0 bases, with 15 bases lying between them. The CDR3 is made up of 15 amino acids. DNA of the CDR3: TGTGCCAGCAGAGTGTTTGTCGAGGGCTCCTACGAGCAGTACTTC. Its protein product is CASRVFVEGSYEQYF.

This chain connects TRBV2 to TRBJ2-7, with TRBD2 matching 8 bases. Germline CDR1 reads SNHLY; CDR2 reads FYNNEI. The V and J ends lost 6 bases and 6 bases, in that order; junction bases with no gene match: 16. CDR3 length: 16 residues. DNA of the CDR3: TGTGCCAGCAGGGAAAGGGTGACAGGACTAGCTCCCGAGCAGTACTTC. Translation: CASRERVTGLAPEQYF.

The table lists this clonotype with a count of one. This sequence may be a read error, since a much larger clone differs from it by one base. The V and J genes are TRBV19 and TRBJ2-1, with 8 bases lining up with TRBD1. The CDR3 runs to 15 residues. The germline V gene encodes CDR1 LNHDA and CDR2 SQIVND (reference sequence). The V segment lost 2 bases and the J segment 10 bases; nucleotides outside the gene matches: 10. The chain's CDR3 is CASSIRQGPNYEQFF. CDR3 nucleotides: TGTGCCAGTAGTATAAGACAGGGGCCCAACTACGAGCAGTTCTTC.

The chain couples TRBV5-1 to TRBJ2-1; TRBD2 is a possible D gene (6 bases). V lost 3 bases and J 14 bases, leaving 12 bases between the germline ends. From germline, CDR1 is SGHRS and CDR2 YFSETQ. CDR3 length: 11 residues. This CDR3 is CASSSGSMEFF. The CDR3 region has the DNA TGCGCCAGCAGCTCCGGGAGTATGGAGTTCTTC.

In its sample, this clonotype was seen many times. This chain connects TRBV6-5 to TRBJ2-7, with D tentatively TRBD1 or TRBD2 (5 bases each). There are 12 residues in the CDR3. Per the germline V gene, CDR1 is MNHEY and CDR2 is SVGAGI. Between the trimmed V and J ends, which lost 10 bases and 4 bases, there was a span of 14 bases. The CDR3 sequence is CATSGSAYEQYF. CDR3 nucleotide sequence: TGTGCCACCTCAGGGAGTGCGTACGAGCAGTACTTC.

This clonotype was seen many times. The V gene is TRBV12-3 or TRBV12-4, the J gene TRBJ1-2; D might be TRBD1 (6 bases). The CDR3 runs 14 residues. V was pared by 5 bases and J by 3 bases, with 13 bases between. Here the CDR3 reads CASSPTRGHYGYTF. In DNA, the CDR3 is TGTGCCAGCAGTCCTACACGGGGGCACTATGGCTACACCTTC.